The present T cell receptor beta chain was sequenced within a study of blood T cell repertoires in COVID-19. Only in-frame clones appear in the TCRdb table, and some are missing; sequencing was by immunoSEQ multiplex PCR. The sample lists about 160,000 clones, under 95% occurring once. From germline, CDR1 is SGHDT and CDR2 YYEEEE. The CDR3 runs to 15 residues. Trimming took 2 bases from V and 4 from J, leaving 16 bases between them. The sample comprised peripheral blood. V gene TRBV5-6 combines with J gene TRBJ2-7; TRBD2 might be the D (6 bases). The source is a man between 18 and 35 years old with acute or convalescent COVID-19. CDR3 DNA sequence: TGTGCCAGCAGCTTACGGGGGAGGCTACTTTACGAGCAGTACTTC. The encoded protein is CASSLRGRLLYEQYF.